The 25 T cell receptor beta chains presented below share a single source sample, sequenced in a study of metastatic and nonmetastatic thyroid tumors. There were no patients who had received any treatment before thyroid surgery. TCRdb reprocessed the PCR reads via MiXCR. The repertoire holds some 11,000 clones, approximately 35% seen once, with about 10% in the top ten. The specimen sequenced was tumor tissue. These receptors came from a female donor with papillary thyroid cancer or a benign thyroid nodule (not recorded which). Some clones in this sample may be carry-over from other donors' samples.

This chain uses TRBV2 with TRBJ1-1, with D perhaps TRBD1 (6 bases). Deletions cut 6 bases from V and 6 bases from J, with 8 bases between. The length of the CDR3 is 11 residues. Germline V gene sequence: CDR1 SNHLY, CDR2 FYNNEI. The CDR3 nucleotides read TGTGCCAGCAGCCAGGGGCCTGAAGCTTTCTTT. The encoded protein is CASSQGPEAFF.

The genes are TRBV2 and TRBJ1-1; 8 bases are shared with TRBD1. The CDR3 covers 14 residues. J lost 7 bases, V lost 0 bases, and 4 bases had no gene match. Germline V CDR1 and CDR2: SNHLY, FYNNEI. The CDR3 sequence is CASSEARGTGEAFF. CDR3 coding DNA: TGTGCCAGCAGTGAAGCGCGGGGGACAGGTGAAGCTTTCTTT.

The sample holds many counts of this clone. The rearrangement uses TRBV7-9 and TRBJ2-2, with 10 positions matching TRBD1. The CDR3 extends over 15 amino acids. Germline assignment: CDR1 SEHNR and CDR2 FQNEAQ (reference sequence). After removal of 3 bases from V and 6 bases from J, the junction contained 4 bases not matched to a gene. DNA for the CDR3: TGTGCCAGCAGCTTGACAGGGGGCCGGTCCGGGGAGCTGTTTTTT. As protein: CASSLTGGRSGELFF.

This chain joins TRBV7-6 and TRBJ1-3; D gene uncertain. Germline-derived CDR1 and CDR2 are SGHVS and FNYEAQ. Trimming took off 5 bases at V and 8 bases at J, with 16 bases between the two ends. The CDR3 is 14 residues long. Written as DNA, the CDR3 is TGTGCCAGCAGCCTCGGACCGGCCGTATACACCATATATTTT. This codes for CASSLGPAVYTIYF.

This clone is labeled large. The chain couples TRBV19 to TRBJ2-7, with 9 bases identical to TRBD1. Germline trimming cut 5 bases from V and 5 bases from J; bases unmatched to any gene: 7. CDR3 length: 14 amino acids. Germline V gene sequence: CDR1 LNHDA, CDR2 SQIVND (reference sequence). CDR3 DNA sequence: TGTGCCAGTAGTCCCCGACAGGGGGTCCACGAGCAGTACTTC. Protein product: CASSPRQGVHEQYF.

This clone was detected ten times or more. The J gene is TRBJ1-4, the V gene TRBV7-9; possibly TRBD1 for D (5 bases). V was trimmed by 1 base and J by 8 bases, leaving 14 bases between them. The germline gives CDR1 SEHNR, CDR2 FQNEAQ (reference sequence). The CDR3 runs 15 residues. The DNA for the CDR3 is TGTGCCAGCAGCTTAGACGGCAGGGCTACGGAAAAACTGTTTTTT. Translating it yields CASSLDGRATEKLFF.

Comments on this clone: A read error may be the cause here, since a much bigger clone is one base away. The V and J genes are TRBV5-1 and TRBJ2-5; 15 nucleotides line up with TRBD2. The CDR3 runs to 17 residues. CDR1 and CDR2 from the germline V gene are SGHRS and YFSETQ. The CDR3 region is CASSPGLAGGQGETKYF. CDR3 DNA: TGCGCCAGCAGCCCGGGACTAGCGGGGGGACAAGGGGAGACCAAGTACTTC.

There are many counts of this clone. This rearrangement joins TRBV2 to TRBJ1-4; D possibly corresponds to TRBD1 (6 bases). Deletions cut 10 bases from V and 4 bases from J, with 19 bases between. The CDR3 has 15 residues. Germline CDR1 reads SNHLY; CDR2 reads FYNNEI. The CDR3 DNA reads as TGTGCCACCTCGGGGTGGGCAGGGGTTAATGAAAAACTGTTTTTT. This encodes CATSGWAGVNEKLFF.

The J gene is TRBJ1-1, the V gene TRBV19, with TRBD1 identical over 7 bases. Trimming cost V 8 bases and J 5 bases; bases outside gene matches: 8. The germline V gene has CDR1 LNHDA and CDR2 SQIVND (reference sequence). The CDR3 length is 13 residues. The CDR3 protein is CASYTQGMTEAFF. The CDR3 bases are TGTGCCAGTTACACACAGGGGATGACTGAAGCTTTCTTT.

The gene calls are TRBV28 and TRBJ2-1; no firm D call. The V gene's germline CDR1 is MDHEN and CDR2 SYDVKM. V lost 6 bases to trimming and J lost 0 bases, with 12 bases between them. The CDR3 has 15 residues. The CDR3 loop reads CASSLVPSSYNEQFF. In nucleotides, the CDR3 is TGTGCCAGCAGCCTCGTCCCTAGCTCCTACAATGAGCAGTTCTTC. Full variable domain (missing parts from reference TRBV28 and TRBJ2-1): DVKVTQSSRYLVKRTGEKVFLECVQDMDHENMFWYRQDPGLGLRLIYFSYDVKMKEKGDIPEGYSVSREKKERFSLILESASTNQTSMYLCASSLVPSSYNEQFFGPGTRLTVL.

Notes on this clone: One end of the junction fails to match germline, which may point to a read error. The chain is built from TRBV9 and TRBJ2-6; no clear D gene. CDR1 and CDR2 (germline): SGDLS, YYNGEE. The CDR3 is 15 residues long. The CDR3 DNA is TGTGCCAGCAGTGTAAAGAACTCTAGGGCCAACGTCCTGACTTTC. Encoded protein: CASSVKNSRANVLTF. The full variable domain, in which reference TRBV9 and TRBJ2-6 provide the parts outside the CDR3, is DSGVTQTPKHLITATGQRVTLRCSPRSGDLSVYWYQQSLDQGLQFLIQYYNGEERAKGNILERFSAQQFPDLHSELNLSSLELGDSALYFCASSVKNSRANVLTFGAGSRLTVL.

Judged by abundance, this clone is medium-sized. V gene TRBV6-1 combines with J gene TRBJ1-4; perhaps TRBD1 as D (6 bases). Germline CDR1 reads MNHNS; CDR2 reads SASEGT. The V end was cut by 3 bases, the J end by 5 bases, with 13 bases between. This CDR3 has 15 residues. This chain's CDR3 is CASSETGAFNEKLFF. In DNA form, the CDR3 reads TGTGCCAGCAGTGAGACAGGAGCCTTCAATGAAAAACTGTTTTTT.

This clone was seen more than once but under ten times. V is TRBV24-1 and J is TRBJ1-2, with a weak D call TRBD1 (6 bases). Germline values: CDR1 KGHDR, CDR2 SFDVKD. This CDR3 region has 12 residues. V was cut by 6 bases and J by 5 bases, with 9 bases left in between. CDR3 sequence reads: CATSKTGYGYTF. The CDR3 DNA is TGTGCCACCAGTAAGACAGGATATGGCTACACCTTC.

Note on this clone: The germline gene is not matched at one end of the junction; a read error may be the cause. CDR3 sequence: CASRMDINHPQHF. As DNA, the CDR3 is TGCGCCAGCAGAATGGACATCAATCATCCCCAGCATTTT. The chain is built from TRBV5-1 and TRBJ1-5; D possibly corresponds to TRBD1 (5 bases). The CDR3 totals 13 residues. The germline V gene has CDR1 SGHRS and CDR2 YFSETQ.

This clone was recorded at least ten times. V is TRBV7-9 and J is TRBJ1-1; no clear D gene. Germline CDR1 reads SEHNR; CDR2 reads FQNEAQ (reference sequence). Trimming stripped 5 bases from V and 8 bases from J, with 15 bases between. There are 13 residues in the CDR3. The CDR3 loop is CASSPPGSWEAFF. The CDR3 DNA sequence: TGTGCCAGCAGCCCCCCGGGGAGCTGGGAAGCTTTCTTT.

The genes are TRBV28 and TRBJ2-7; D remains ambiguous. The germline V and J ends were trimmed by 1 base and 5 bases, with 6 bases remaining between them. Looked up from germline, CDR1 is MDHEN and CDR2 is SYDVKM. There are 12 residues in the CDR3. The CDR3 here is CASSLYINEQYF. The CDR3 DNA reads TGTGCCAGCAGTTTATATATCAACGAGCAGTACTTC.

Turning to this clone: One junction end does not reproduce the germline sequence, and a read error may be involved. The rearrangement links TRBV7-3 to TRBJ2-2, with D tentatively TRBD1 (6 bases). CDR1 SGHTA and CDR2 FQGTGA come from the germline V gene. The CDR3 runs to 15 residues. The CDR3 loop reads CASSLGGPTTWDLFF. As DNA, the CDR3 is TGTGCCAGCAGCTTAGGGGGCCCTACGACCTGGGATCTGTTTTTT.

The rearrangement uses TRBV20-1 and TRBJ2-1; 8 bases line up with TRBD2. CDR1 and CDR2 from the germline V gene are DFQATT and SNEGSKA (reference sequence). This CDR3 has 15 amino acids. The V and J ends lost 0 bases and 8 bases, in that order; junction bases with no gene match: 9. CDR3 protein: CSARDPGRGVDEQFF. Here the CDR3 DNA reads TGCAGTGCTAGAGACCCCGGGAGGGGTGTGGATGAGCAGTTCTTC.

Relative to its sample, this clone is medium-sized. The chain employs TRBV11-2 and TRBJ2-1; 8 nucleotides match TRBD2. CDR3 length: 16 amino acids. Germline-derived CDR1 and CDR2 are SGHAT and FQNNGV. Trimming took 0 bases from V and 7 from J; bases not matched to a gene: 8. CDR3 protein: CASSLEAAGGANEQFF. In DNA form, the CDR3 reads TGTGCCAGCAGCTTAGAGGCCGCGGGGGGCGCAAATGAGCAGTTCTTC.

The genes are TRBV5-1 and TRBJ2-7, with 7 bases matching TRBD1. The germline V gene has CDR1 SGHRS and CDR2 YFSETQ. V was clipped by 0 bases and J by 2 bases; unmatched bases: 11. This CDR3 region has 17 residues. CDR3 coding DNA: TGCGCCAGCAGCTTGGCGGTAGGACAGGTAGGGGCCTACGAGCAGTACTTC. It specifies CASSLAVGQVGAYEQYF.

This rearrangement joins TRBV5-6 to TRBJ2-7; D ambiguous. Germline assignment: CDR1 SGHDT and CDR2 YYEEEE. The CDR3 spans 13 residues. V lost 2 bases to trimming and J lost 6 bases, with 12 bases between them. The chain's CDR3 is CASSFGDLLEQYF. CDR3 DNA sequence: TGTGCCAGCAGCTTCGGAGACCTGCTCGAGCAGTACTTC.

The chain's CDR3 is CASSYGQAPYEQYF. The CDR3 DNA sequence: TGTGCCAGCAGTTACGGACAGGCGCCCTACGAGCAGTACTTC. The chain recombines TRBV6-2 or TRBV6-3 with TRBJ2-7; TRBD1 matches 7 bases. Looked up from germline, CDR1 is MNHEY and CDR2 is SVGEGT. The CDR3 is made up of 14 amino acids. V lost 2 bases to trimming and J lost 2 bases; unmatched junction nucleotides: 3.

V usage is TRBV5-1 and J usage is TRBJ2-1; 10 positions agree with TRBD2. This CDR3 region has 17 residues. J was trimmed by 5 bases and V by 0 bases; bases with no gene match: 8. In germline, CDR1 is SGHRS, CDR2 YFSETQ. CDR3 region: CASSLDGRTSGNNEQFF. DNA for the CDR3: TGCGCCAGCAGCTTGGACGGCCGGACTAGCGGAAACAATGAGCAGTTCTTC. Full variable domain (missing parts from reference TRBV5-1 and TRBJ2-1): KAGVTQTPRYLIKTRGQQVTLSCSPISGHRSVSWYQQTPGQGLQFLFEYFSETQRNKGNFPGRFSGRQFSNSRSEMNVSTLELGDSALYLCASSLDGRTSGNNEQFFGPGTRLTVL.

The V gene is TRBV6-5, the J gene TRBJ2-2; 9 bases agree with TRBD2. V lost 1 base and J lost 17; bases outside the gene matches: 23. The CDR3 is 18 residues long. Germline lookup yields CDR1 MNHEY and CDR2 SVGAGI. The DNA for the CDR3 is TGTGCCAGCAGTTACTTCCCGACTAGCGGCGCGAACACCGGGGATCTTTTTTTT. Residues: CASSYFPTSGANTGDLFF.

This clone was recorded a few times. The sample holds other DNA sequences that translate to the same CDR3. In nucleotides, the CDR3 is TGTGCCAGCAGTGAAGGGAATTGGGGAACCTACACCTTC. It yields the protein CASSEGNWGTYTF. The chain has TRBV6-1 and TRBJ1-2, with D uncertain. The V end was cut by 1 base, the J end by 10 bases, with 13 bases between. The CDR3 is made up of 13 amino acids. Germline assignment: CDR1 MNHNS and CDR2 SASEGT.